Listed below are T cell receptor beta chains from one sample, sequenced in a study of blood T cell repertoires in COVID-19. Here immunoSEQ multiplex PCR was the method, and the copy in TCRdb shows in-frame clones only, minus some. The sample consists of around 450,000 clones, 90% of them appearing once. Input material: PBMCs or T cells enriched from blood (not recorded which). These receptors all stem from a man between 18 and 35 years old who had recovered from COVID-19. The CDR3 runs from the conserved cysteine through the conserved F or W. The D gene is left open where the match is weak. The size entry is marked missing in some rows and otherwise reads once, few, many or a size class.

cdr3_aa cdr3_nt j_call v_call d_call clone_size
CASSLGVNTEAFF TGTGCCAGCAGTCTCGGGGTGAACACTGAAGCTTTCTTT TRBJ1-1 TRBV12-3/TRBV12-4 NA NA
CASSDTGQGVETQYF TGTGCCAGCAGCGACACCGGACAGGGTGTTGAGACCCAGTACTTC TRBJ2-5 TRBV5-6 TRBD1 NA
CATSDPTSGSYEQYF TGTGCCACCAGTGATCCGACTAGCGGCTCCTACGAGCAGTACTTC TRBJ2-7 TRBV24-1 TRBD2 NA
CASSLYPVGRGGSTEAFF TGTGCCAGCAGCTTATACCCGGTCGGGAGGGGAGGAAGCACTGAAGCTTTCTTT TRBJ1-1 TRBV7-3 NA NA
CAWSLSPDTQYF TGTGCCTGGAGCTTAAGCCCAGATACGCAGTATTTT TRBJ2-3 TRBV30 NA NA
CASRGLAAYEQFF TGTGCCAGCAGAGGACTAGCGGCCTATGAGCAGTTCTTC TRBJ2-1 TRBV7-2 TRBD2 NA
CASSLSGVGGELFF TGTGCCAGCAGCTTGTCGGGGGTGGGCGGGGAGCTGTTTTTT TRBJ2-2 TRBV5-4 NA NA
CASSFRGPYNEQFF TGTGCCAGCAGCTTCAGGGGGCCTTACAATGAGCAGTTCTTC TRBJ2-1 TRBV7-8 TRBD1 NA
CASSLPGTEAFF TGTGCCAGCAGCCTTCCAGGCACTGAAGCTTTCTTT TRBJ1-1 TRBV3-1/TRBV3-2 NA NA
CASSFVSSDRSYNEQFF TGTGCCAGCAGTTTCGTTTCTAGCGATCGCTCCTACAATGAGCAGTTCTTC TRBJ2-1 TRBV27 NA NA
CASSARSGSETQYF TGTGCCAGCAGCGCAAGGTCGGGTTCAGAGACCCAGTACTTC TRBJ2-5 TRBV9 NA NA
CASSPLTNNEQFF TGTGCCAGCTCACCACTGACTAACAATGAGCAGTTCTTC TRBJ2-1 TRBV18 NA NA
CASSFGSSGMQYF TGCGCCAGCAGCTTCGGGTCTAGCGGGATGCAGTACTTC TRBJ2-7 TRBV5-1 TRBD2 once
CASSDQAGFTAAYYGYTF TGTGCCAGCAGTGATCAGGCAGGGTTCACCGCAGCCTACTATGGCTACACCTTC TRBJ1-2 TRBV2 NA NA
CASSADRTPNQPQHF TGTGCCAGCTCAGCCGACAGGACTCCCAATCAGCCCCAGCATTTT TRBJ1-5 TRBV18 NA once
CASSFSGGAGETQYF TGCGCCAGCAGCTTTAGCGGGGGGGCCGGTGAGACCCAGTACTTC TRBJ2-5 TRBV5-1 TRBD2 NA
CASSGAGGNEQFF TGCGCCAGCAGTGGGGCGGGTGGCAATGAGCAGTTCTTC TRBJ2-1 TRBV10-2 NA NA
CAWSAPGSRNTIYF TGTGCCTGGAGTGCCCCGGGTAGTCGAAACACCATATATTTT TRBJ1-3 TRBV30 NA NA
CASSIGTGIGEAFF TGTGCCAGTAGTATAGGGACAGGGATTGGTGAAGCTTTCTTT TRBJ1-1 TRBV19 TRBD1 NA
CATSKLIQETQYF TGTGCCACCAGCAAACTGATCCAAGAGACCCAGTACTTC TRBJ2-5 TRBV15 NA NA
CASSLPQPTGAYTEAFF TGTGCCAGCAGCTTACCCCAGCCTACAGGGGCGTACACTGAAGCTTTCTTT TRBJ1-1 TRBV7-9 TRBD1 NA
CASSSPTGGSYNEQFF TGTGCCAGCAGTTCACCCACAGGGGGATCCTACAATGAGCAGTTCTTC TRBJ2-1 TRBV27 TRBD1 NA
CASSKTSRVGGYTF TGTGCCAGCAGCAAAACTAGCAGGGTGGGTGGCTACACCTTC TRBJ1-2 TRBV21-1 NA NA
CASLSATNEKLFF TGTGCCTCCTTGAGCGCAACTAATGAAAAACTGTTTTTT TRBJ1-4 TRBV30 NA NA
CASGPTGTGVPDTQYF TGTGCTAGTGGCCCAACCGGGACAGGGGTCCCAGATACGCAGTATTTT TRBJ2-3 TRBV12-5 TRBD1 NA
CAIRLNYNSPLHF TGTGCCATCAGACTGAACTATAATTCACCCCTCCACTTT TRBJ1-6 TRBV10-3 NA NA
CAWSFAGGISYNEQFF TGTGCCTGGAGTTTCGCGGGAGGTATCTCCTACAATGAGCAGTTCTTC TRBJ2-1 TRBV30 TRBD2 NA
CASSPQASGTYEQYF TGCGCCAGCAGCCCCCAGGCTAGCGGGACCTACGAGCAGTACTTC TRBJ2-7 TRBV5-1 TRBD2 NA
CASSSRRYEQYF TGTGCCAGCAGCTCGCGCCGGTACGAGCAGTACTTC TRBJ2-7 TRBV7-2 NA NA